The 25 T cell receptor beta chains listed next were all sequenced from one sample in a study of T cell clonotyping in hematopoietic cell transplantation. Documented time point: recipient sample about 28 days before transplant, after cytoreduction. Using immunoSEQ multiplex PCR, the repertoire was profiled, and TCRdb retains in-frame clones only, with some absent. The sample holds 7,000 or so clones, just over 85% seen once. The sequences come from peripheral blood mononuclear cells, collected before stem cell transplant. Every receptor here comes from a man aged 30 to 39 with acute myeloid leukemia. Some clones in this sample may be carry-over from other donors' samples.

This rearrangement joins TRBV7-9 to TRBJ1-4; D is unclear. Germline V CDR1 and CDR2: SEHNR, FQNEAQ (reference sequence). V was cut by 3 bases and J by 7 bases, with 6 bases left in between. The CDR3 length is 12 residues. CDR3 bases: TGTGCCAGCAGCTTCTTTCGTGAAAAACTGTTTTTT. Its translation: CASSFFREKLFF.

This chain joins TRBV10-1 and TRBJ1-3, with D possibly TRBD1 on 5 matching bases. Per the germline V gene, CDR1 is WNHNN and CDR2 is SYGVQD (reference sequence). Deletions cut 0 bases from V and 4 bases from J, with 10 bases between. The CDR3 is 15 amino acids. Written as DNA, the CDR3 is TGCGCCAGCAGTGAGTCCAGAGGGGACGGAAACACCATATATTTT. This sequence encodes CASSESRGDGNTIYF.

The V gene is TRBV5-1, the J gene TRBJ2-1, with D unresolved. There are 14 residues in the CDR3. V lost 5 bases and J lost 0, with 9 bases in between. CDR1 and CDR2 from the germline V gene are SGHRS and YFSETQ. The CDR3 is CASRVMSSYNEQFF. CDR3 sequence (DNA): TGCGCCAGCAGGGTCATGAGCTCCTACAATGAGCAGTTCTTC. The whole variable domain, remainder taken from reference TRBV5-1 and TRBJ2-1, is KAGVTQTPRYLIKTRGQQVTLSCSPISGHRSVSWYQQTPGQGLQFLFEYFSETQRNKGNFPGRFSGRQFSNSRSEMNVSTLELGDSALYLCASRVMSSYNEQFFGPGTRLTVL.

CDR3 sequence: CASSDSGLESWVTSSGYETQYF. The CDR3 nucleotides read TGTGCCAGCAGTGACTCGGGACTAGAGTCGTGGGTTACGTCGTCGGGGTATGAGACCCAGTACTTC. This chain uses TRBV2 with TRBJ2-5, with 8 bases fitting TRBD2. The trim removed 3 bases at V and 5 bases at J, leaving 29 bases unmatched. CDR3 length equals 22 residues. CDR1 and CDR2 (germline): SNHLY, FYNNEI.

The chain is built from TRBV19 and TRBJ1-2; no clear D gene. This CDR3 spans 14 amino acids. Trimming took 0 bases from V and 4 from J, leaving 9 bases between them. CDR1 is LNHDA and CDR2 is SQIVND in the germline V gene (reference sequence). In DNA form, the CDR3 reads TGTGCCAGTAGTATAGACCCAGCCCGCTATGGCTACACCTTC. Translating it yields CASSIDPARYGYTF.

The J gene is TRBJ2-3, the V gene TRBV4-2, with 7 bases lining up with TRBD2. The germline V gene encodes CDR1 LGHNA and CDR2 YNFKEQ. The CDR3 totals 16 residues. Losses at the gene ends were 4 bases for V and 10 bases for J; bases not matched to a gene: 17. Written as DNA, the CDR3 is TGTGCCAGCAGCCTTGAGAGCGGGACTACCGAAAGGGCGCAGTATTTT. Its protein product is CASSLESGTTERAQYF.

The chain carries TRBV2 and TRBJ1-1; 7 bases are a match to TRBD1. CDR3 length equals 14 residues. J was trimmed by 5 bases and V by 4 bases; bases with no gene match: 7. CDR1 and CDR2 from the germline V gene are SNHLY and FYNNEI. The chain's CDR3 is CASSVGQGGTEAFF. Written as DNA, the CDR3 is TGTGCCAGCAGTGTGGGCCAGGGGGGGACTGAAGCTTTCTTT.

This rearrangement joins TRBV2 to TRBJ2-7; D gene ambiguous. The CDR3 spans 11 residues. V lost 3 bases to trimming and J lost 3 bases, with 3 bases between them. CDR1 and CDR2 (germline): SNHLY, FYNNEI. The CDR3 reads CASSEVYEQYF. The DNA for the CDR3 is TGTGCCAGCAGTGAGGTCTACGAGCAGTACTTC.

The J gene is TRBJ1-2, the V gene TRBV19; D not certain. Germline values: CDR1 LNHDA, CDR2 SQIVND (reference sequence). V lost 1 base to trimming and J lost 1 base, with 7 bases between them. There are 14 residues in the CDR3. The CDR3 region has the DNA TGTGCCAGTAGTATAGGGTTTTTTAACTATGGCTACACCTTC. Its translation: CASSIGFFNYGYTF.

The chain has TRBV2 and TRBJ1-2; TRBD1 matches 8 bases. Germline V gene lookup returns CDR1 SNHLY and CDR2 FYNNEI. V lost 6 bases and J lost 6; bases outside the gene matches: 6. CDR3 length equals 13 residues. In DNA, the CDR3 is TGTGCCAGCAGCGCAGGGGGCGTTAATGGCTACACCTTC. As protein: CASSAGGVNGYTF.

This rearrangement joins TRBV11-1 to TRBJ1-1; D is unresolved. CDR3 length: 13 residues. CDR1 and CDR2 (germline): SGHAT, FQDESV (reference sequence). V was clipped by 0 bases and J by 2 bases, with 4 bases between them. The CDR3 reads CASSLARNTEAFF. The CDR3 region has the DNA TGTGCCAGCAGCTTAGCTCGAAACACTGAAGCTTTCTTT. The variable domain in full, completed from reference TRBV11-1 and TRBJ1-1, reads EAEVAQSPRYKITEKSQAVAFWCDPISGHATLYWYRQILGQGPELLVQFQDESVVDDSQLPKDRFSAERLKGVDSTLKIQPAELGDSAMYLCASSLARNTEAFFGQGTRLTVV.

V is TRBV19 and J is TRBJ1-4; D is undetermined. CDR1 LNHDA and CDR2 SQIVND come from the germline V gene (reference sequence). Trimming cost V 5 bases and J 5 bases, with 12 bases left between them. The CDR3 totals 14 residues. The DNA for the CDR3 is TGTGCCAGTAGTCTGCGGGAGGCGAATGAAAAACTGTTTTTT. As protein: CASSLREANEKLFF.

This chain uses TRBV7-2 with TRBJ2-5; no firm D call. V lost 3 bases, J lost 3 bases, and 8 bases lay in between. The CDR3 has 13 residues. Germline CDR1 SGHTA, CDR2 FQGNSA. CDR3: CASSFLREETQYF. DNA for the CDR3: TGTGCCAGCAGCTTTTTGCGAGAAGAGACCCAGTACTTC.

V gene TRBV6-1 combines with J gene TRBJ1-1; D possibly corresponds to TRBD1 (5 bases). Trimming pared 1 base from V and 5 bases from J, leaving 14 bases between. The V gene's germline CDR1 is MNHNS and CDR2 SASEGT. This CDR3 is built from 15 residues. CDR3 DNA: TGTGCCAGCAGTGAAGAGGGTGTAGGGACGACTGAAGCTTTCTTT. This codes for CASSEEGVGTTEAFF.

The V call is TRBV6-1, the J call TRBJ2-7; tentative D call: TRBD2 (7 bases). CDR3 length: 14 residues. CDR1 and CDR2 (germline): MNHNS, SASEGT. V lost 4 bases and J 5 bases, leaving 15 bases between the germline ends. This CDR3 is CASSGGGQGNEQYF. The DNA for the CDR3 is TGTGCCAGCAGTGGGGGGGGGCAGGGCAACGAGCAGTACTTC.

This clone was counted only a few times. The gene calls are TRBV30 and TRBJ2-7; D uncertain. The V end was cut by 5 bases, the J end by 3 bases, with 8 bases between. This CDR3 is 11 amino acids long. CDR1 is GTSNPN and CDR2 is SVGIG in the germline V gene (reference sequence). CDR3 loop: CAWGRDYEQYF. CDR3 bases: TGTGCCTGGGGAAGGGACTACGAGCAGTACTTC.

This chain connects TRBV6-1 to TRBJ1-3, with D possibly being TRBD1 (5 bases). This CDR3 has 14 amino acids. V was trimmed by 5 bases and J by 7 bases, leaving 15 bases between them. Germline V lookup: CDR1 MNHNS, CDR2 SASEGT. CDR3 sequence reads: CASSRGAGGNTIYF. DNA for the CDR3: TGTGCCAGCAGTAGGGGCGCCGGCGGTAACACCATATATTTT.

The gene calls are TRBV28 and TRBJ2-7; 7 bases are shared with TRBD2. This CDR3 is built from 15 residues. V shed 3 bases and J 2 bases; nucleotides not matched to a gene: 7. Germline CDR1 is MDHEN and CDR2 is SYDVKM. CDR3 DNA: TGTGCCAGCAGTTTTTCGTCTAGCGGAACCTACGAGCAGTACTTC. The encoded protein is CASSFSSSGTYEQYF. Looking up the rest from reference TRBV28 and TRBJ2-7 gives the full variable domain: DVKVTQSSRYLVKRTGEKVFLECVQDMDHENMFWYRQDPGLGLRLIYFSYDVKMKEKGDIPEGYSVSREKKERFSLILESASTNQTSMYLCASSFSSSGTYEQYFGPGTRLTVT.

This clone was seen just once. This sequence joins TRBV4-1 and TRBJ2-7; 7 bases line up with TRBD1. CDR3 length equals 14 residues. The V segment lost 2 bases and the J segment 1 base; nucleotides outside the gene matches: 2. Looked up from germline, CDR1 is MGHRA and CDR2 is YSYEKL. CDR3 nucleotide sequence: TGCGCCAGCAGCCAACCGGGACAGTCCTACGAGCAGTACTTC. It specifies CASSQPGQSYEQYF.

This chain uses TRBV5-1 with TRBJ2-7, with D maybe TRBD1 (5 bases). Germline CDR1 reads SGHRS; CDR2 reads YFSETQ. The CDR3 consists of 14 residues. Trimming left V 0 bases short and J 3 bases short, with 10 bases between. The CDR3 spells CASSLAGFRYEQYF. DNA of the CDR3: TGCGCCAGCAGCTTGGCAGGGTTCCGCTACGAGCAGTACTTC.

The CDR3, as DNA: TGTGCCAGTATTCCCGGAGGGAGCTCCTACAATGAGCAGTTCTTC. Encoded protein: CASIPGGSSYNEQFF. The chain uses TRBV19 and TRBJ2-1; D perhaps matches TRBD2 (6 bases). This CDR3 contains 15 residues. Per the germline V gene, CDR1 is LNHDA and CDR2 is SQIVND (reference sequence). V was clipped by 7 bases and J by 0 bases, with 13 bases between them. Supplemented by reference TRBV19 and TRBJ2-1, the full variable domain reads DGGITQSPKYLFRKEGQNVTLSCEQNLNHDAMYWYRQDPGQGLRLIYYSQIVNDFQKGDIAEGYSVSREKKESFPLTVTSAQKNPTAFYLCASIPGGSSYNEQFFGPGTRLTVL.

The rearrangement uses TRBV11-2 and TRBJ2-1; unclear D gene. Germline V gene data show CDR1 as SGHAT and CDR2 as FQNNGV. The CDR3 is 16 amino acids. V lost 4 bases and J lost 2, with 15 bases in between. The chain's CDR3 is CASSSMEVVAYNEQFF. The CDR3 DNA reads TGTGCCAGCAGCTCCATGGAAGTAGTGGCCTACAATGAGCAGTTCTTC.

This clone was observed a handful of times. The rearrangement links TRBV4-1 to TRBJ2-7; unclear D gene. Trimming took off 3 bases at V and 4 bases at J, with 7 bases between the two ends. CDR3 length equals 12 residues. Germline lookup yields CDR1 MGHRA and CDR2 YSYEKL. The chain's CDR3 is CASSQTGYEQYF. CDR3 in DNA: TGCGCCAGCAGCCAGACTGGTTACGAGCAGTACTTC.

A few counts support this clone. Written as DNA, the CDR3 is TGTGCCAGCAGTGAAGCGGACGGGGGCACAGATACGCAGTATTTT. Amino acid sequence: CASSEADGGTDTQYF. The V gene is TRBV6-1, the J gene TRBJ2-3; the D gene is possibly TRBD2 (5 bases). V was clipped by 0 bases and J by 1 base, with 8 bases between them. Germline V gene sequence: CDR1 MNHNS, CDR2 SASEGT. This CDR3 spans 15 amino acids.

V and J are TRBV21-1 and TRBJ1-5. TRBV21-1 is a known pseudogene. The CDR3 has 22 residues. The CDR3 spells CASSKEWVRGEKIPGFNQPQHF. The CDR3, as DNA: TGTGCCAGCAGCAAAGAATGGGTTCGGGGAGAGAAAATACCGGGCTTCAATCAGCCCCAGCATTTT.